These 2 T cell receptor beta chains share one sample of origin, sequenced in a study of CXCR3-negative and CXCR3-positive naive CD8 T cells. Researchers prepared the TRB cDNA libraries using 5' RACE with UMI labels. TCRdb reprocessed the 5' RACE reads, with one entry per CDR3 protein and no DNA. The specimen's table records around 140,000 distinct CDR3 sequences. Sequenced sample: naive CXCR3- CD8+ T cells from blood. Subset noted: CD45RO-CCR7+CD27+CD95- naive CD8+ T cells lacking CXCR3 (TNR3-). Receptors were obtained from a human donor in good health. Some clones in this sample may be carry-over from other donors' samples.

The J gene is TRBJ2-1, the V gene TRBV29-1; TCRdb designates TRBD1, a call that cannot be tested without DNA. This CDR3 has 13 amino acids. Germline CDR1 SQVTM, CDR2 ANQGSEA. The CDR3 loop is CSVEDPGYDEQFF.

The V and J genes are TRBV28 and TRBJ2-3. CDR1 MDHEN and CDR2 SYDVKM come from the germline V gene. The CDR3 consists of 12 residues. CDR3 sequence: CASRRSPDTQYF.